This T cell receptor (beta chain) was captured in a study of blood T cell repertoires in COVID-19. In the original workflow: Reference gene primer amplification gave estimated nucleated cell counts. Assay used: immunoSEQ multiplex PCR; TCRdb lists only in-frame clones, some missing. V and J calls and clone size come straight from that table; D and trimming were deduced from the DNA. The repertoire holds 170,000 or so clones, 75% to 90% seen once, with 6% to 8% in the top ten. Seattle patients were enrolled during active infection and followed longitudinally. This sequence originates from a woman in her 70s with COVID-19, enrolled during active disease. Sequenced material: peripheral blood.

The CDR3 reads CASSQDLRQGRENTEAFF. CDR3 bases: TGCGCCAGCAGCCAAGATTTGCGCCAGGGGCGCGAGAACACTGAAGCTTTCTTT. This chain uses TRBV4-1 with TRBJ1-1; D is perhaps TRBD1 (6 bases). Germline CDR1 reads MGHRA; CDR2 reads YSYEKL. The CDR3 is 18 amino acids. V lost 0 bases, J lost 1 base, and 18 bases lay in between.